This passage covers 21 T cell receptor beta chains from one sample sequenced in a study of shared clonotypes between healthy human individuals. The data were produced by immunoSEQ multiplex PCR, yet TCRdb's version contains in-frame clones alone and is incomplete. The sample has some 800,000 clones, 92% seen once. CD45RO-negative CD8 cells positively selected for CCR7 made up the naive population, which excluded terminally differentiated effector memory CD45RA+ cells. The sample consisted of naive CD8+ T cells sorted from blood. These receptors came from a man aged 25 to 40 in good health.

This chain joins TRBV19 and TRBJ2-7; 7 nucleotides line up with TRBD1. Germline-derived CDR1 and CDR2 are LNHDA and SQIVND (reference sequence). V lost 5 bases and J lost 3; bases outside the gene matches: 7. This CDR3 has 14 residues. The CDR3 protein is CASSAGGMGYEQYF. DNA for the CDR3: TGTGCCAGTAGTGCAGGGGGTATGGGCTACGAGCAGTACTTC.

CDR3 loop: CVRSRGTGGYEQFF. The CDR3 nucleotides are TGTGTCAGAAGCCGGGGGACAGGGGGCTACGAGCAGTTCTTC. This sequence joins TRBV7-5 and TRBJ2-1; TRBD1 is taken as the D call from the table, unchecked against the DNA. TRBV7-5 is a documented pseudogene. This CDR3 has 14 amino acids.

The chain links TRBV7-6 to TRBJ2-2; a possible D gene is TRBD2 (6 bases). Germline V CDR1 and CDR2: SGHVS, FNYEAQ. The CDR3 length is 13 residues. The ends were cut back, 6 bases at V and 5 bases at J, with 10 bases in the middle. CDR3 coding DNA: TGTGCCAGCAGGCGGGACTTAACCGGGGAGCTGTTTTTT. Protein product: CASRRDLTGELFF.

The chain couples TRBV27 to TRBJ1-4, with D maybe TRBD1 (5 bases). CDR1 and CDR2 from the germline V gene are MNHEY and SMNVEV (reference sequence). Trimming left V 2 bases short and J 6 bases short, with 19 bases between. The CDR3 runs 17 residues. The CDR3 loop reads CASSLIPTRGLDEKLFF. CDR3 nucleotide sequence: TGTGCCAGCAGTTTAATTCCCACGCGGGGACTCGATGAAAAACTGTTTTTT.

The J gene is TRBJ2-3, the V gene TRBV11-2; TRBD2 matches 12 bases. V lost 6 bases, J lost 1 base, and 2 bases stayed unmatched. The CDR3 covers 15 residues. CDR1 and CDR2 (germline): SGHAT, FQNNGV. CDR3 residues: CASRRTSGGTDTQYF. In nucleotides, the CDR3 is TGTGCCAGCAGAAGGACTAGCGGGGGCACAGATACGCAGTATTTT.

The chain joins TRBV15 to TRBJ2-1; D not certain. CDR3 length: 16 residues. CDR1 is LNHNV and CDR2 is YYDKDF in the germline V gene (reference sequence). Trimming removed 5 bases at V and 0 bases at J, with 14 bases between. This CDR3 is CATSRTMQSSYNEQFF. The DNA of the CDR3 is TGTGCCACCAGCCGAACCATGCAGAGCTCCTACAATGAGCAGTTCTTC. The whole variable domain, remainder taken from reference TRBV15 and TRBJ2-1, is DAMVIQNPRYQVTQFGKPVTLSCSQTLNHNVMYWYQQKSSQAPKLLFHYYDKDFNNEADTPDNFQSRRPNTSFCFLDIRSPGLGDTAMYLCATSRTMQSSYNEQFFGPGTRLTVL.

The rearrangement links TRBV9 to TRBJ2-1; 14 bases match TRBD2. This CDR3 contains 18 residues. Germline V lookup: CDR1 SGDLS, CDR2 YYNGEE. V dropped 4 bases and J dropped 3; count of bases not matched to a gene: 9. CDR3: CASSHPGTSGRNYNEQFF. The CDR3 DNA reads as TGTGCCAGCAGCCATCCCGGGACTAGCGGGAGAAACTACAATGAGCAGTTCTTC.

The chain recombines TRBV7-6 with TRBJ2-2; D ambiguous. The CDR3 has 18 residues. Trimming shortened V by 3 bases and J by 4 bases, and 21 bases separated the two germline ends. Germline CDR1 is SGHVS and CDR2 is FNYEAQ. The CDR3 DNA is TGTGCCAGCAGCTTGGACCCATCGTCTAGGAGAGGCACCGGGGAGCTGTTTTTT. Translated, it gives CASSLDPSSRRGTGELFF.

This chain joins TRBV6-6 and TRBJ1-5; D is possibly TRBD1 (5 bases). V lost 6 bases, J lost 7 bases, and 10 bases lay in between. The CDR3 contains 12 residues. Germline lookup yields CDR1 MNHNY and CDR2 SVGAGI (reference sequence). The CDR3 DNA sequence: TGTGCCAGCAGGACCGAGGGGCAGCCCCAGCATTTT. Translated: CASRTEGQPQHF.

The gene calls are TRBV27 and TRBJ1-5; 7 nucleotides agree with TRBD1. After removal of 5 bases from V and 3 bases from J, the junction contained 4 bases not matched to a gene. The CDR3 length is 14 residues. CDR1 is MNHEY, CDR2 SMNVEV, per germline (reference sequence). The CDR3 bases are TGTGCCAGCAGTAAACAGGGGCCCAATCAGCCCCAGCATTTT. Its protein product is CASSKQGPNQPQHF.

The chain employs TRBV6-1 and TRBJ1-4; the match to TRBD1 covers 8 bases. The ends lost 6 bases at V and 8 bases at J; junction bases unmatched: 5. Germline V gene data show CDR1 as MNHNS and CDR2 as SASEGT. This CDR3 has 13 residues. The CDR3 sequence: CASRGQVAEKLFF. The CDR3 nucleotides read TGTGCCAGCAGGGGACAGGTCGCCGAAAAACTGTTTTTT.

V usage is TRBV28 and J usage is TRBJ1-5; 7 bases are shared with TRBD1. This CDR3 contains 18 residues. The junction had 17 bases not matched to a gene; V was cut back by 5 bases and J by 4 bases. Germline assignment: CDR1 MDHEN and CDR2 SYDVKM. CDR3 region: CASSPGPIDREGNQPQHF. The CDR3 DNA follows: TGTGCCAGCAGTCCCGGCCCCATCGACAGGGAAGGTAATCAGCCCCAGCATTTT. The full variable domain, rest sourced from reference TRBV28 and TRBJ1-5, is DVKVTQSSRYLVKRTGEKVFLECVQDMDHENMFWYRQDPGLGLRLIYFSYDVKMKEKGDIPEGYSVSREKKERFSLILESASTNQTSMYLCASSPGPIDREGNQPQHFGDGTRLSIL.

The V gene is TRBV4-1, the J gene TRBJ2-1, with TRBD2 matching over 11 bases. The CDR3 has 16 residues. Trimming took 4 bases from V and 4 from J; bases not matched to a gene: 6. The germline CDR1 and CDR2 sequences are MGHRA and YSYEKL. The CDR3 bases are TGCGCCAGCAGCCGACCGGGACTAGCGGAATACAATGAGCAGTTCTTC. This codes for CASSRPGLAEYNEQFF.

The chain recombines TRBV27 with TRBJ2-1; D not certain. The CDR3 totals 17 residues. Trimming shortened V by 5 bases and J by 2 bases, and 19 bases separated the two germline ends. The germline V gene encodes CDR1 MNHEY and CDR2 SMNVEV (reference sequence). CDR3 region: CASSPSVGDLPYNEQFF. CDR3 DNA: TGTGCCAGCAGTCCGTCGGTTGGGGATTTACCCTACAATGAGCAGTTCTTC.

In regard to this clone: This same CDR3 is encoded by further DNA sequences in the sample. The chain links TRBV6-5 to TRBJ2-3; 8 nucleotides agree with TRBD2. The length of the CDR3 is 14 residues. The germline gives CDR1 MNHEY, CDR2 SVGAGI. With V trimmed by 4 bases and J by 2 bases, 2 bases remained unmatched. The CDR3 nucleotides read TGTGCCAGCAGTTTACTAGCGGCCACAGATACGCAGTATTTT. Translation: CASSLLAATDTQYF.

Remarks on this clone: With a much larger clone just one base away, this may be a read error. Other DNA variants within this sample encode the same CDR3. This sequence joins TRBV6-1 and TRBJ2-5, with D hard to call. Per germline, CDR1 MNHNS and CDR2 SASEGT. The CDR3 is 14 residues long. The CDR3: CASSEGVEQETQYF. CDR3 in DNA: TGTGCCAGCAGTGAAGGTGTTGAGCAAGAAACCCAGTACTTC.

This rearrangement joins TRBV11-2 to TRBJ1-4; 7 nucleotides match TRBD1. Germline V CDR1 and CDR2: SGHAT, FQNNGV. CDR3 length: 15 residues. V lost 6 bases and J lost 4; bases outside the gene matches: 8. The CDR3 DNA is TGTGCCAGCAGGGCGGACAGGAATTTTAATGAAAAACTGTTTTTT. Its translation is CASRADRNFNEKLFF.

This sequence joins TRBV16 and TRBJ2-3; TRBD2 matches at 8 bases. The ends lost 0 bases at V and 5 bases at J; junction bases unmatched: 13. In germline, CDR1 is KGHSY, CDR2 FQNENV. The CDR3 extends over 18 amino acids. The CDR3 region is CASSQSDGRAGFRDTQYF. CDR3 DNA sequence: TGTGCCAGCAGCCAATCGGACGGGAGGGCCGGGTTTCGAGATACGCAGTATTTT.

This chain connects TRBV19 to TRBJ2-7; D unclear. Trimming took off 0 bases at V and 3 bases at J, with 9 bases between the two ends. The length of the CDR3 is 14 residues. The germline gives CDR1 LNHDA, CDR2 SQIVND (reference sequence). The CDR3 here is CASSIEVGGYEQYF. The CDR3 DNA is TGTGCCAGTAGTATAGAGGTGGGTGGCTACGAGCAGTACTTC.

The genes are TRBV5-5 and TRBJ2-7; 11 nucleotides agree with TRBD2. The CDR3 runs to 15 residues. From germline, CDR1 is SGHKS and CDR2 YYEKEE (reference sequence). V dropped 0 bases and J dropped 4; count of bases not matched to a gene: 3. CDR3 sequence (DNA): TGTGCCAGCAGCTTGGAACTAGCGGGAGTTTACGAGCAGTACTTC. The encoded protein is CASSLELAGVYEQYF.

J is TRBJ2-2 and V is TRBV7-9; 9 bases match TRBD2. V lost 5 bases, J lost 6 bases, and 7 bases stayed unmatched. The germline CDR1 and CDR2 sequences are SEHNR and FQNEAQ (reference sequence). There are 15 residues in the CDR3. In DNA form, the CDR3 reads TGTGCCAGCAGCGATAGCGGGAGTGTGGCCGGGGAGCTGTTTTTT. It translates to CASSDSGSVAGELFF.